This T cell receptor (beta chain) was recorded in a study of response to subunit inactivated influenza vaccine (dated by TCRdb to 2016 to 2019). A note on the overall study: To follow how T cells responded to a trivalent subunit inactivated influenza vaccine, the researchers relied on deep quantitative profiling of the T cell receptor repertoire. Study-level results and caveats: The authors proposed that each seasonal influenza vaccination may bring in only a limited number of new T cells.

From cysteine to phenylalanine, the CDR3 is 15 amino acids long. Just CDR3 DNA is preserved here, 45 bases in frame from base 1. The germline V gene (reference sequence) specifies DFQATT as CDR1 and SNEGSKA as CDR2. Trimming takes 3 bases from V and 7 bases from J, and the germline ends sit 19 bases apart. To note about this clonotype: Its cognate antigen has yet to be identified. No clone much larger than this one lies a single base away; base qualities are absent.

According to the study, the label for this sample's time point signals: 45 to 50 days after influenza vaccine administration. The library relied on RT-PCR. Sequencing relied on an Illumina HiSeq 2500. The public reads were quality trimmed at Q25 with fastp and then assembled into clones with MiXCR by TCRdb, keeping productive beta chains. For every CDR3 protein sequence, its rows merge into one entry that carries the most common genes and DNA. This sample lists 500,000 to 600,000 distinct CDR3 sequences; 10% to 15% were detected once. Of the sample, about an eighth is held by the ten largest clones. This sequence was found in a man aged 45 to 65 who received an inactivated influenza vaccine. Donor details come from another sample of the same person, matched by shared clones. The chain couples TRBV20-1 to TRBJ2-4; the D segment might be TRBD1 or TRBD2, since each matches 5 bases. The input for sequencing was PBMCs from blood, taken roughly 46 days after vaccination. The CDR3 reads as follows: CSASRLSGSGNIQYF. DNA sequence: TGCAGTGCTAGTCGTCTAAGCGGTTCAGGGAACATTCAGTACTTC.